This T cell receptor (beta chain) was recovered during a study of CD8 T cells in ankylosing spondylitis. Overall study findings and caveats: With a CD8+ phenotype, disease-linked clones were relatively rare in peripheral blood.

The CDR3 is 16 residues long. V shed 5 bases and J shed 0 bases, with 14 bases lying between them. Germline V gene lookup returns CDR1 MNHEY and CDR2 SVGEGT. TCRdb redid the calling of the 5' RACE reads with MiXCR, one entry per CDR3 protein. The sample lists approximately 140,000 distinct CDR3 sequences; approximately 9.9% were seen once. This clonotype has a count of ten or more. Its antigen is not known. The sequence came from a male donor with ankylosing spondylitis or in good health (not recorded which). The sample comprised blood, either unsorted or a sorted T cell fraction (not recorded which). The chain has TRBV6-2 or TRBV6-3 and TRBJ2-1; a weak D match, TRBD2 (5 bases). CDR3 nucleotide sequence: TGTGCCAGCAGTCGCCAACTAGGGCGCTCCTACAATGAGCAGTTCTTC. This sequence encodes CASSRQLGRSYNEQFF.